One sample yielded the 22 T cell receptor beta chains listed below, sequenced in a study of T cells in Graves' hyperthyroidism and ophthalmopathy. Amplification targeted TCR beta CDR3 regions from RNA transcripts. Carried out on the TCR CDR3, a first-round RT-PCR used the HTBI primer set. MiXCR, run by TCRdb on the multiplex PCR reads, gives a single entry per CDR3 protein. There are about 500,000 distinct CDR3 sequences in the sample; 40% to 50% occur only once, and about two fifths lies in the top ten. Sequenced: peripheral blood or thyroid tissue (not recorded which). The receptors were gathered from an adult woman with Graves' disease, either hyperthyroidism or ophthalmopathy (not recorded which).

This chain uses TRBV5-1 with TRBJ1-4; D not resolved. This CDR3 has 11 residues. Trimming cost V 0 bases and J 9 bases, with 3 bases left between them. Per the germline V gene, CDR1 is SGHRS and CDR2 is YFSETQ. The CDR3, as DNA: TGCGCCAGCAGCTTGGACCAAAAACTGTTTTTT. Its translation: CASSLDQKLFF.

Notes on this clonotype: One end of the junction does not line up with germline, which may come from a read error. The chain links TRBV5-5 to TRBJ2-7, with D maybe TRBD2 (6 bases). The CDR3 runs to 16 residues. CDR1 SGHKS and CDR2 YYEKEE come from the germline V gene (reference sequence). The CDR3 spells CASTLTGTPSSYEQYF. CDR3 DNA sequence: TGTGCCAGCACCTTGACCGGGACTCCCAGCTCCTACGAGCAGTACTTC.

The V and J genes are TRBV5-1 and TRBJ1-4; D is perhaps TRBD1 (5 bases). Per germline, CDR1 SGHRS and CDR2 YFSETQ. Between the trimmed V and J ends, which lost 4 bases and 2 bases, there was a span of 12 bases. The CDR3 contains 15 residues. The CDR3 bases are TGCGCCAGCAGCGCGTCCGGGGCGACTAATGAAAAACTGTTTTTT. It yields the protein CASSASGATNEKLFF.

As to this clonotype: The junction and the germline gene differ at one end; a read error may be behind it. The chain recombines TRBV10-3 with TRBJ1-2; tentatively, D is TRBD1 (6 bases). Germline V lookup: CDR1 ENHRY, CDR2 SYGVKD. The CDR3 sequence is 14 residues long. This CDR3 reads CASSYSSGDYGYTF. The CDR3 bases are TGTGCCAGCAGTTACTCGTCAGGGGACTATGGCTACACCTTC.

The V and J genes are TRBV20-1 and TRBJ2-2, with TRBD2 identical over 10 bases. The CDR3 is 17 amino acids. Unmatched junction bases numbered 8, after V lost 1 base and J lost 3 bases. The germline gives CDR1 DFQATT, CDR2 SNEGSKA (reference sequence). DNA of the CDR3: TGCAGTGCTAGAGGAAAACCTAGCGGGAGTGACACCGGGGAGCTGTTTTTT. As protein: CSARGKPSGSDTGELFF.

This chain links TRBV14 with TRBJ2-5; D tentatively reads TRBD1 or TRBD2 (5 bases each). Trimming stripped 6 bases from V and 5 bases from J, with 13 bases between. The CDR3 extends over 13 amino acids. CDR1 is SGHDN, CDR2 FVKESK, per germline. The CDR3 protein is CASSPRGFETQYF. The CDR3 DNA is TGTGCCAGCAGTCCCCGGGGCTTCGAGACCCAGTACTTC.

CDR3 loop: CATSRVEGDQPQHF. The CDR3 nucleotides are TGTGCCACCAGCAGAGTCGAGGGGGATCAGCCCCAGCATTTT. The chain links TRBV15 to TRBJ1-5; D may be TRBD1 (6 bases). This CDR3 has 14 residues. V gave up 1 base and J gave up 5 bases, with 9 bases separating them. Per germline, CDR1 LNHNV and CDR2 YYDKDF (reference sequence).

The chain recombines TRBV6-1 with TRBJ1-2; no clear D. V gave up 5 bases and J gave up 10 bases, with 17 bases separating them. Germline assignment: CDR1 MNHNS and CDR2 SASEGT. This CDR3 contains 13 residues. The DNA of the CDR3 is TGTGCCAGCAGTTACGACGAGGGCAGGCTCTACACCTTC. Amino acids: CASSYDEGRLYTF.

The CDR3 region is CASSYSQTVSGNTIYF. CDR3 coding DNA: TGTGCCAGCAGTTACTCCCAGACGGTCTCTGGAAACACCATATATTTT. This chain connects TRBV6-5 to TRBJ1-3; unclear D gene. From germline, CDR1 is MNHEY and CDR2 SVGAGI. There are 16 residues in the CDR3. Trimming removed 0 bases at V and 0 bases at J, with 9 bases between.

The J gene is TRBJ2-7, the V gene TRBV19; 9 nucleotides match TRBD2. V lost 10 bases and J lost 0; bases outside the gene matches: 7. The CDR3 runs to 14 residues. In germline, CDR1 is LNHDA, CDR2 SQIVND (reference sequence). The CDR3 nucleotides read TGTGCCACCAGCGGGGGGAGCGACTCCTACGAGCAGTACTTC. It encodes CATSGGSDSYEQYF.

The rearrangement joins TRBV20-1 to TRBJ1-4, with 9 bases matching TRBD1. Trimming removed 6 bases from V and 7 bases from J; junction bases left unmatched: 6. Per germline, CDR1 DFQATT and CDR2 SNEGSKA (reference sequence). This CDR3 is 13 amino acids long. The CDR3 is CSANHRGREKLFF. As DNA, the CDR3 is TGCAGTGCAAACCACAGGGGGCGTGAAAAACTGTTTTTT.

This chain joins TRBV2 and TRBJ2-7; 7 bases agree with TRBD2. The CDR3 is made up of 12 amino acids. Per germline, CDR1 SNHLY and CDR2 FYNNEI. Germline trimming cut 5 bases from V and 11 bases from J; bases unmatched to any gene: 9. CDR3 sequence: CASSLSGEGEYF. The CDR3 DNA reads TGTGCCAGCAGTTTAAGCGGGGAGGGCGAGTACTTC.

The table lists this clonotype with many counts. This chain connects TRBV29-1 to TRBJ2-3, with a tentative D call TRBD1 (6 bases). Trimming shortened V by 8 bases and J by 2 bases, and 14 bases separated the two germline ends. The CDR3 is 13 residues long. Germline assignment: CDR1 SQVTM and CDR2 ANQGSEA. CDR3 residues: CSSERDNTDTQYF. The CDR3 nucleotides are TGCAGCTCCGAAAGGGACAACACAGATACGCAGTATTTT.

This clonotype was seen ten or more times. The chain employs TRBV20-1 and TRBJ1-2; 9 bases are a match to TRBD1. V trimming: 3 bases; J trimming: 7 bases; junction bases outside the gene matches: 15. Germline V gene sequence: CDR1 DFQATT, CDR2 SNEGSKA (reference sequence). The CDR3 is made up of 16 amino acids. In DNA, the CDR3 is TGCAGTGCTAGTTCGGGACAGGGCAACAGTAGGTCTGGCTACACCTTC. This sequence encodes CSASSGQGNSRSGYTF.

This clonotype has more than one count but fewer than ten. Here the CDR3 reads CSARPFEGQETQYF. Here the CDR3 DNA reads TGCAGTGCTAGACCATTCGAGGGACAAGAGACCCAGTACTTC. The chain joins TRBV20-1 to TRBJ2-5; TRBD2 might be the D (5 bases). This CDR3 has 14 amino acids. CDR1 DFQATT and CDR2 SNEGSKA come from the germline V gene (reference sequence). Trimming took off 2 bases at V and 2 bases at J, with 12 bases between the two ends.

The rearrangement joins TRBV20-1 to TRBJ1-5; 9 bases are shared with TRBD1. Trimming cost V 3 bases and J 6 bases; bases outside gene matches: 9. Germline-derived CDR1 and CDR2 are DFQATT and SNEGSKA (reference sequence). The CDR3 runs 15 residues. The CDR3, as DNA: TGCAGTGCTAGTAACAGGGGGCGCGTAGGTCAGCCCCAGCATTTT. It encodes CSASNRGRVGQPQHF.

This clonotype was counted ten times or more. The V call is TRBV29-1, the J call TRBJ1-1; tentatively, D is TRBD1 (5 bases). Germline V gives CDR1 SQVTM, CDR2 ANQGSEA. There are 13 residues in the CDR3. V was trimmed by 3 bases and J by 5 bases, leaving 13 bases between them. CDR3 nucleotide sequence: TGCAGCGTTGAGAGGGGAATGGGGACTGAAGCTTTCTTT. Amino acids: CSVERGMGTEAFF. The entire variable domain, with the rest obtained from reference TRBV29-1 and TRBJ1-1, is as follows: SAVISQKPSRDICQRGTSLTIQCQVDSQVTMMFWYRQQPGQSLTLIATANQGSEATYESGFVIDKFPISRPNLTFSTLTVSNMSPEDSSIYLCSVERGMGTEAFFGQGTRLTVV.

This clonotype was seen a handful of times. The chain joins TRBV29-1 to TRBJ1-2; D is undetermined. V dropped 7 bases and J dropped 8 bases, with 14 bases sitting between them. The CDR3 has 11 residues. Germline CDR1 is SQVTM and CDR2 is ANQGSEA. CDR3 sequence: CSAGVDGGYTF. In DNA form, the CDR3 reads TGCAGCGCTGGGGTCGACGGCGGCTACACCTTC.

The chain links TRBV10-3 to TRBJ1-4, with TRBD1 as a possible D gene (6 bases). Trimming stripped 3 bases from V and 3 bases from J, with 8 bases between. Germline CDR1 ENHRY, CDR2 SYGVKD. The length of the CDR3 is 14 residues. The CDR3, as DNA: TGTGCCATCAGTGACAGGGGACCTAATGAAAAACTGTTTTTT. Translation gives CAISDRGPNEKLFF.

Points on this clonotype: This may be a read error: a much more frequent sequence differs by one nucleotide. The V and J genes are TRBV20-1 and TRBJ1-3; weak D call: TRBD1 (6 bases). The CDR3 spans 15 residues. CDR1 and CDR2 (germline): DFQATT, SNEGSKA (reference sequence). CDR3 DNA: TGCAGTGCTAGAGATCCCAGGGGTTCAGGAAACACCACATATTTT. This encodes CSARDPRGSGNTTYF.

The table lists this clonotype with many counts. The rearrangement uses TRBV7-2 and TRBJ2-5; possibly TRBD2 for D (5 bases). V was cut by 0 bases and J by 5 bases, with 7 bases left in between. Germline V lookup: CDR1 SGHTA, CDR2 FQGNSA. This CDR3 has 13 residues. This CDR3 reads CASSLAGVETQYF. DNA of the CDR3: TGTGCCAGCAGCTTAGCGGGAGTTGAGACCCAGTACTTC.

Note on this clonotype: It may be a read error: a sequence one base away is much more abundant. The gene calls are TRBV19 and TRBJ2-7; 9 bases match TRBD1. This CDR3 is built from 15 residues. Germline CDR1 reads LNHDA; CDR2 reads SQIVND (reference sequence). The junction had 13 bases not matched to a gene; V was cut back by 4 bases and J by 9 bases. The CDR3 protein is CASSTTGGAFDGQYF. The CDR3 DNA is TGTGCCAGTAGTACAACAGGGGGCGCGTTCGACGGGCAGTACTTC.